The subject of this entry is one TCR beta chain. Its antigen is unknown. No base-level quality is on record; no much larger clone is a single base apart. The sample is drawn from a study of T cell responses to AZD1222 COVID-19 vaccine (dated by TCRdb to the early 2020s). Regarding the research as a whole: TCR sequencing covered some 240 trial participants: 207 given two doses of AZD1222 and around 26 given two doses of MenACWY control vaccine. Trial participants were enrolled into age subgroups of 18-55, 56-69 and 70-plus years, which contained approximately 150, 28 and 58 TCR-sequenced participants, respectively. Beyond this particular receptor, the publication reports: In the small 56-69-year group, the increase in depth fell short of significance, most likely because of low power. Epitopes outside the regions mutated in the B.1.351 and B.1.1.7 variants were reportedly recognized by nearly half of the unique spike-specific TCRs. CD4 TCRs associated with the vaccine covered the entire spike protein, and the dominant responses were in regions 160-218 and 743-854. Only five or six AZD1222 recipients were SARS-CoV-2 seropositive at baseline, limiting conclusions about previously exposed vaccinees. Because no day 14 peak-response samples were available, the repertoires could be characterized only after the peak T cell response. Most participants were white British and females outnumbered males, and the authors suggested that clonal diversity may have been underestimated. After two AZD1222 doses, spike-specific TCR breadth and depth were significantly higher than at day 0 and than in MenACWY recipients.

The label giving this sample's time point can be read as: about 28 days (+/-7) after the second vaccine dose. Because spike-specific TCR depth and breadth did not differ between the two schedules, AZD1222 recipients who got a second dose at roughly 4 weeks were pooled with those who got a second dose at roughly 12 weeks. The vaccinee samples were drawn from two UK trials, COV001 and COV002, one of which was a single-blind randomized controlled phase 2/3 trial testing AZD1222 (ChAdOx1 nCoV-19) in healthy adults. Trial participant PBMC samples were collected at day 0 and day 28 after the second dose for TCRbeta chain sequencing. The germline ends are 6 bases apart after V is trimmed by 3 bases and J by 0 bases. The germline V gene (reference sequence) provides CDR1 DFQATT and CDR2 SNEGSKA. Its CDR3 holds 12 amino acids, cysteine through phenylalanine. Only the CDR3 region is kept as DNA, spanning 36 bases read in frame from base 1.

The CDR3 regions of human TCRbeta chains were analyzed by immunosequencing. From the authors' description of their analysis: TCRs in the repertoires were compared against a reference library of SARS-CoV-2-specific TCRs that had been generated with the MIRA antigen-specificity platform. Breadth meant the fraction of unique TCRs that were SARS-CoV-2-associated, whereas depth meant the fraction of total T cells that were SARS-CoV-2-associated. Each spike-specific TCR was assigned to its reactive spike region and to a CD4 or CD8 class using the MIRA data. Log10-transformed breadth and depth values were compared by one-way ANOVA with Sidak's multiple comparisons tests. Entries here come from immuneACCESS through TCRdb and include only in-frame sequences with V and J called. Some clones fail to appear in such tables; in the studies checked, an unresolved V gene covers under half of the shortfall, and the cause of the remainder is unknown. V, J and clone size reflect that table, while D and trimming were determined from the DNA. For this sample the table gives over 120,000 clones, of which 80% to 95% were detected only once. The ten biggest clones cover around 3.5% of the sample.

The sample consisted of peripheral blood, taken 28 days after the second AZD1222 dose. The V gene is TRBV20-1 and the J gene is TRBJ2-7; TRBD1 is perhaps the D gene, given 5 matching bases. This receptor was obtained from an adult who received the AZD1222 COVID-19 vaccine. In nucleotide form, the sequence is TGCAGTGCTAGTGACAGCTCCTACGAGCAGTACTTC. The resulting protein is CSASDSSYEQYF.